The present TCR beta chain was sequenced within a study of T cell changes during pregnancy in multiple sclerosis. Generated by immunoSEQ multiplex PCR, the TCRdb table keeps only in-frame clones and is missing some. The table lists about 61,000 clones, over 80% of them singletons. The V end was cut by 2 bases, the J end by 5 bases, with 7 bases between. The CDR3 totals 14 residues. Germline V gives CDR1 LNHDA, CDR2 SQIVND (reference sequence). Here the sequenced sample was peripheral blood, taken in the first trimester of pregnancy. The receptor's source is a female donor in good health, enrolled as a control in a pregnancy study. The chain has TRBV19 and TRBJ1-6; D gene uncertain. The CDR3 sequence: CASSINENNSPLHF. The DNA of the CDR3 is TGTGCCAGTAGTATAAACGAGAATAATTCACCCCTCCACTTT. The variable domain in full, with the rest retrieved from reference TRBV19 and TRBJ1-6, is DGGITQSPKYLFRKEGQNVTLSCEQNLNHDAMYWYRQDPGQGLRLIYYSQIVNDFQKGDIAEGYSVSREKKESFPLTVTSAQKNPTAFYLCASSINENNSPLHFGNGTRLTVT.